This T cell receptor (beta chain) was obtained from a study of blood T cell repertoires in COVID-19. Across the whole study: Sources were T cells, B-cell-depleted T cells, or PBMCs; the material itself was cDNA or gDNA.

Recruits, aged roughly 18 to 100 years, lived in 25 or so US areas. Recovery among Cohort 3 donors was established by two negative PCRs, clearance, or symptom resolution. The ends lost 7 bases at V and 6 bases at J; junction bases unmatched: 10. CDR3 size: 14 residues. Germline CDR1 and CDR2: MDHEN and SYDVKM. Original methodology: Amplification with reference gene primers provided the estimates of nucleated cell counts. Repertoires were generated with immunoSEQ multiplex PCR, while TCRdb's copy carries only in-frame clones and drops some. Clonal size and the V and J genes are those of that table, whereas D and trimming came from the DNA. The sample has approximately 440,000 clones, roughly 87% seen once; the top ten hold about 0.65%.

Specimen: PBMCs or T cells enriched from blood (not recorded which). The chain joins TRBV28 to TRBJ1-1; 8 nucleotides line up with TRBD1. The receptor was isolated from a woman younger than 30 who had recovered from COVID-19. CDR3 loop: CASTRTGGIPEAFF. In nucleotides, the CDR3 is TGTGCCAGCACCCGAACAGGGGGGATACCTGAAGCTTTCTTT.